A single sample is the source of the 25 T cell receptor beta chains below, sequenced in a study of cytomegalovirus exposure and HLA in healthy donors. 60 Vbeta and 13 Jbeta primers were used in PCR. Assay: immunoSEQ multiplex PCR; the TCRdb copy retains only in-frame clones and omits some. Of around 70,000 clones listed, more than 65% are singletons. The sample consisted of PBMCs. All receptors come from a male donor in good health and CMV-seropositive.

The gene calls are TRBV10-3 and TRBJ2-2, with TRBD2 identical over 7 bases. CDR1 and CDR2 (germline): ENHRY, SYGVKD. The CDR3 is made up of 16 amino acids. The ends lost 8 bases at V and 0 bases at J; junction bases unmatched: 9. Here the CDR3 DNA reads TGTGCCATCGGGTCGAGCGGGGTGGCGAACACCGGGGAGCTGTTTTTT. As protein: CAIGSSGVANTGELFF.

This rearrangement joins TRBV6-5 to TRBJ2-7; weak D call: TRBD1 (6 bases). V was pared by 5 bases and J by 3 bases, with 14 bases between. CDR1 MNHEY and CDR2 SVGAGI come from the germline V gene. The CDR3 sequence is 14 residues long. CDR3 residues: CASSRRTADYEQYF. CDR3 sequence (DNA): TGTGCCAGCAGTCGAAGGACAGCGGACTACGAGCAGTACTTC.

This clone was seen a single time. In DNA form, the CDR3 reads TGTGCCAGCAGTGGTCGGGGGGTTAGTTACGAGCAGTACTTC. Its protein product is CASSGRGVSYEQYF. The V and J genes are TRBV6-1 and TRBJ2-7, with 7 nucleotides matching TRBD2. Germline V gene lookup returns CDR1 MNHNS and CDR2 SASEGT. The CDR3 consists of 14 residues. J gave up 4 bases and V 4 bases, and 7 bases lay outside the gene matches.

With respect to this clone: A read error may account for a junction end that differs from germline. The J gene is TRBJ2-5, the V gene TRBV7-9; D remains unclear. Germline loops: CDR1 SEHNR, CDR2 FQNEAQ (reference sequence). The CDR3 consists of 16 residues. For the CDR3, the DNA is TGTTCCAGCAGCTTAGCCTGGTCGGTACTCCAAGAGACCCAGTACTTC. It encodes CSSSLAWSVLQETQYF. The full variable domain, with the rest looked up from reference TRBV7-9 and TRBJ2-5, is DTGVSQNPRHKITKRGQNVTFRCDPISEHNRLYWYRQTLGQGPEFLTYFQNEAQLEKSRLLSDRFSAERPKGSFSTLEIQRTEQGDSAMYLCSSSLAWSVLQETQYFGPGTRLLVL.

The V gene is TRBV6-6, the J gene TRBJ1-2; D might be TRBD1 (5 bases). There are 13 residues in the CDR3. V was pared by 8 bases and J by 4 bases, with 14 bases between. Germline V gene lookup returns CDR1 MNHNY and CDR2 SVGAGI (reference sequence). The CDR3 sequence is CASLGGKGYGYTF. The CDR3 DNA reads TGTGCCAGCCTCGGGGGTAAGGGCTATGGCTACACCTTC.

The gene calls are TRBV6-6 and TRBJ2-7; a possible D gene is TRBD2 (6 bases). CDR3 size: 16 residues. The V gene's germline CDR1 is MNHNY and CDR2 SVGAGI (reference sequence). Deletions cut 6 bases from V and 0 bases from J, with 18 bases between. This CDR3 reads CASSNVPGTHSYEQYF. The CDR3 DNA sequence: TGTGCCAGCAGCAATGTCCCCGGGACTCACTCCTACGAGCAGTACTTC.

The chain uses TRBV4-3 and TRBJ2-7; D call uncertain. V lost 4 bases to trimming and J lost 6 bases, with 19 bases between them. Per germline, CDR1 LGHNA and CDR2 YSLEER. The CDR3 loop spans 15 amino acids. The CDR3 DNA reads TGCGCCAGCAGCCCACGAGGCAACGTACTTTTCGAGCAGTACTTC. It is translated as CASSPRGNVLFEQYF.

The chain links TRBV28 to TRBJ2-1; 7 nucleotides align to TRBD2. Germline V gene lookup returns CDR1 MDHEN and CDR2 SYDVKM. The CDR3 spans 11 residues. Trimming cost V 7 bases and J 8 bases; bases outside gene matches: 2. Written as DNA, the CDR3 is TGTGCCAGCACGGGAGGTTATGAGCAGTTCTTC. Translation gives CASTGGYEQFF.

The chain combines TRBV7-2 with TRBJ2-7; 7 nucleotides agree with TRBD1. This CDR3 contains 15 residues. Per germline, CDR1 SGHTA and CDR2 FQGNSA. Trimming removed 0 bases from V and 2 bases from J; junction bases left unmatched: 4. The CDR3 nucleotides read TGTGCCAGCAGCTTAGCTCCCCAGGGGGCCTACGAGCAGTACTTC. Protein sequence: CASSLAPQGAYEQYF.

This chain links TRBV9 with TRBJ2-4, with 7 bases fitting TRBD2. In germline, CDR1 is SGDLS, CDR2 YYNGEE. The junction had 5 bases not matched to a gene; V was cut back by 0 bases and J by 8 bases. The length of the CDR3 is 14 residues. The CDR3: CASSVAGGGDIQYF. In nucleotides, the CDR3 is TGTGCCAGCAGCGTAGCTGGGGGGGGAGACATTCAGTACTTC.

The chain is built from TRBV7-8 and TRBJ2-2, with 7 bases identical to TRBD1. The germline CDR1 and CDR2 sequences are SGHVS and FQNEAQ. CDR3 length: 16 residues. V was pared by 0 bases and J by 10 bases, with 11 bases of the junction left unmatched. The DNA of the CDR3 is TGTGCCAGCAGCTTAGCAACAGGGGCAGGGTGGGAGGAGCTGTTTTTT. Amino acid sequence: CASSLATGAGWEELFF.

The J gene is TRBJ2-2, the V gene TRBV9; 10 nucleotides agree with TRBD2. Germline lookup yields CDR1 SGDLS and CDR2 YYNGEE. J lost 5 bases, V lost 4 bases, and 5 bases had no gene match. The CDR3 consists of 15 residues. In DNA, the CDR3 is TGTGCCAGCAGCTCAACGGGACTAGCGACCGGGGAGCTGTTTTTT. The encoded protein is CASSSTGLATGELFF.

The chain joins TRBV28 to TRBJ1-2; D not resolved. Trimming removed 2 bases from V and 7 bases from J, with 14 bases in between. Germline assignment: CDR1 MDHEN and CDR2 SYDVKM. This CDR3 comprises 14 residues. The CDR3 loop reads CASSLTVTGSGYTF. In DNA, the CDR3 is TGTGCCAGCAGTTTAACAGTGACGGGGAGTGGCTACACCTTC.

The V and J genes are TRBV5-1 and TRBJ2-4; 9 bases map to TRBD1. The V gene's germline CDR1 is SGHRS and CDR2 YFSETQ. The CDR3 sequence is 16 residues long. Germline trimming cut 4 bases from V and 7 bases from J; bases unmatched to any gene: 12. The CDR3 DNA follows: TGCGCCAGCAGCAATTCCGGGACAGGGCGAGGGAACATTCAGTACTTC. Its protein product is CASSNSGTGRGNIQYF. Full variable domain (missing parts from reference TRBV5-1 and TRBJ2-4): KAGVTQTPRYLIKTRGQQVTLSCSPISGHRSVSWYQQTPGQGLQFLFEYFSETQRNKGNFPGRFSGRQFSNSRSEMNVSTLELGDSALYLCASSNSGTGRGNIQYFGAGTRLSVL.

This chain connects TRBV6-5 to TRBJ2-7; tentatively, D is TRBD2 (6 bases). Germline CDR1 is MNHEY and CDR2 is SVGAGI. The CDR3 loop spans 13 amino acids. Between the trimmed V and J ends, which lost 6 bases and 2 bases, there was a span of 11 bases. Here the CDR3 reads CASRRQRAYEQYF. The CDR3 nucleotides are TGTGCCAGCAGGCGTCAGCGGGCCTACGAGCAGTACTTC.

Worth noting for this clone: At one end the junction does not follow the germline gene, possibly because of a read error. This chain joins TRBV4-2 and TRBJ2-1; TRBD2 matches 13 bases. The CDR3 runs to 16 residues. Germline CDR1 reads LGHNA; CDR2 reads YNFKEQ. Here the CDR3 reads CASTQLAGGSYNEQFF. In DNA form, the CDR3 reads TGTGCCAGCACCCAACTAGCGGGAGGGTCGTACAATGAGCAGTTCTTC.

The chain carries TRBV7-3 and TRBJ2-2; D not certain. V gave up 7 bases and J gave up 1 base, with 10 bases separating them. The germline V gene has CDR1 SGHTA and CDR2 FQGTGA. The CDR3 has 14 amino acids. The CDR3 bases are TGTGCCAGCAAAATCAGCGTGAACACCGGGGAGCTGTTTTTT. Amino acids: CASKISVNTGELFF.

A few counts support this clone. V and J are TRBV29-1 and TRBJ1-1, with unresolved D. The germline V gene encodes CDR1 SQVTM and CDR2 ANQGSEA. Trimming pared 6 bases from V and 5 bases from J, leaving 10 bases between. The CDR3 length is 11 residues. CDR3 protein: CSVAVQTEAFF. The CDR3 DNA follows: TGCAGCGTGGCAGTTCAGACTGAAGCTTTCTTT. Full variable domain (rest looked up from reference TRBV29-1 and TRBJ1-1): SAVISQKPSRDICQRGTSLTIQCQVDSQVTMMFWYRQQPGQSLTLIATANQGSEATYESGFVIDKFPISRPNLTFSTLTVSNMSPEDSSIYLCSVAVQTEAFFGQGTRLTVV.

The rearrangement links TRBV27 to TRBJ2-7; the match to TRBD1 covers 9 bases. J lost 7 bases, V lost 6 bases, and 10 bases had no gene match. CDR1 is MNHEY and CDR2 is SMNVEV in the germline V gene (reference sequence). This CDR3 region has 14 residues. The CDR3, as DNA: TGTGCCAGCAGGCGGGACAGGGTGTCAGGGGAGCAGTACTTC. It translates to CASRRDRVSGEQYF.

The chain joins TRBV5-1 to TRBJ2-7, with 9 bases matching TRBD1. Trimming at V came to 3 bases and at J to 5 bases, leaving 9 bases not matched to a gene. Germline V gives CDR1 SGHRS, CDR2 YFSETQ. The CDR3 is 15 amino acids. This CDR3 is CASSSRDRVFHEQYF. In nucleotides, the CDR3 is TGCGCCAGCAGCTCCCGGGACAGGGTTTTCCACGAGCAGTACTTC.

V gene TRBV18 combines with J gene TRBJ2-3; D uncertain. Germline CDR1 reads KGHSH; CDR2 reads LQKENI. The CDR3 is 13 residues long. V dropped 6 bases and J dropped 3 bases, with 10 bases sitting between them. DNA for the CDR3: TGTGCCAGCTCGGCGCAGGCGACAGATACGCAGTATTTT. It encodes CASSAQATDTQYF.

V gene TRBV6-5 combines with J gene TRBJ1-2, with 8 bases lining up with TRBD1. The trim removed 5 bases at V and 6 bases at J, leaving 5 bases unmatched. Germline loops: CDR1 MNHEY, CDR2 SVGAGI. CDR3 length equals 13 residues. The CDR3 reads CASSRDRGHGYTF. The CDR3 DNA follows: TGTGCCAGCAGTCGCGACAGGGGACATGGCTACACCTTC.

This chain connects TRBV6-1 to TRBJ2-5, with 8 bases lining up with TRBD2. This CDR3 spans 15 amino acids. V trimming: 6 bases; J trimming: 5 bases; junction bases outside the gene matches: 11. Germline-derived CDR1 and CDR2 are MNHNS and SASEGT. The CDR3 loop reads CASSPGLGVQETQYF. The CDR3 DNA reads TGTGCCAGCAGCCCGGGACTAGGAGTCCAGGAGACCCAGTACTTC.

This clone was seen a few times. V is TRBV7-2 and J is TRBJ2-7; D is ambiguous. The CDR3 runs to 11 residues. Trimming left V 2 bases short and J 6 bases short, with 5 bases between. Germline V gene lookup returns CDR1 SGHTA and CDR2 FQGNSA. CDR3 sequence (DNA): TGTGCCAGCAGCTTATCGAGCGAGCAGTACTTC. Its translation: CASSLSSEQYF.

The chain employs TRBV5-1 and TRBJ2-3; TRBD2 aligns across 10 bases. The CDR3 spans 17 residues. V was clipped by 4 bases and J by 6 bases; unmatched bases: 14. Germline V lookup: CDR1 SGHRS, CDR2 YFSETQ. The CDR3 sequence: CASSRLASGGAVDTQYF. Here the CDR3 DNA reads TGCGCCAGCAGCAGACTGGCCAGCGGGGGGGCTGTGGATACGCAGTATTTT.